This paragraph reports one T cell receptor beta chain. A much larger clone differs by one base, so this may be a read error. Samples came from axillary lymph nodes draining the breast cancer. The data are from a study of breast tumors, draining lymph nodes, adjacent tissues. TCRdb used MiXCR to reprocess the multiplex PCR reads, holding one entry per CDR3 protein. The data show some 140,000 distinct CDR3 sequences, with 20% to 25% seen just once and roughly 2.8% held by the top ten. Germline CDR1 reads MNHEY; CDR2 reads SVGAGI. This CDR3 comprises 14 residues. The chain combines TRBV6-5 with TRBJ1-5; no clear D gene. The specimen was axillary lymph node tissue. This clonotype originated in a female donor with breast cancer. Some clones in this sample may be carry-over from other donors' samples. Here the CDR3 reads CASSSGESSQPQHF. CDR3 DNA: TGTGCCAGCAGTTCCGGTGAGAGCAGTCAGCCCCAGCATTTT.